Each of the 11 T cell receptor beta chains below was sequenced from the same sample in a study of cytomegalovirus exposure and HLA in healthy donors. This table comes from immunoSEQ multiplex PCR, and its TCRdb copy is limited to in-frame clones, with some not included. The sample lists about 110,000 clones, roughly 86% occurring once. The sequencing sample was made of PBMCs. All receptors come from a woman aged 18-29 years in good health and CMV-seronegative.

The rearrangement links TRBV28 to TRBJ2-3; 12 positions agree with TRBD2. CDR1 and CDR2 (germline): MDHEN, SYDVKM. Trimming removed 4 bases from V and 1 base from J; junction bases left unmatched: 9. The CDR3 length is 18 residues. CDR3 protein: CASSSLPPSGGGTDTQYF. CDR3 in DNA: TGTGCCAGCAGTTCCCTCCCCCCTAGCGGGGGGGGCACAGATACGCAGTATTTT.

The chain links TRBV7-6 to TRBJ2-1, with 7 positions matching TRBD1. CDR1 and CDR2 from the germline V gene are SGHVS and FNYEAQ. Losses at the gene ends were 1 base for V and 3 bases for J; bases not matched to a gene: 9. The CDR3 has 17 amino acids. The CDR3 DNA reads TGTGCCAGCAGCTTAGAACACCGGGACAGAGGCTACAATGAGCAGTTCTTC. This encodes CASSLEHRDRGYNEQFF.

This rearrangement joins TRBV11-2 to TRBJ2-3, with 9 positions matching TRBD2. CDR1 and CDR2 (germline): SGHAT, FQNNGV. CDR3 length: 17 residues. With V trimmed by 2 bases and J by 5 bases, 11 bases remained unmatched. The CDR3 here is CASSLFKTSGGKDTQYF. CDR3 DNA sequence: TGTGCCAGCAGCTTATTCAAGACTAGCGGAGGGAAAGATACGCAGTATTTT.

The chain joins TRBV2 to TRBJ2-2; possibly TRBD2 for D (7 bases). This CDR3 is 18 amino acids long. Germline V gene sequence: CDR1 SNHLY, CDR2 FYNNEI. The V and J ends lost 6 bases and 4 bases respectively, with 24 bases between them. The CDR3, as DNA: TGTGCCAGCAGCCGAATCGGGACATTTAGCGGGTTCACCGGGGAGCTGTTTTTT. Residues: CASSRIGTFSGFTGELFF. Filled out from reference TRBV2 and TRBJ2-2, the complete variable domain reads EPEVTQTPSHQVTQMGQEVILRCVPISNHLYFYWYRQILGQKVEFLVSFYNNEISEKSEIFDDQFSVERPDGSNFTLKIRSTKLEDSAMYFCASSRIGTFSGFTGELFFGEGSRLTVL.

This chain connects TRBV15 to TRBJ2-7; 11 nucleotides align to TRBD1. The CDR3 has 16 amino acids. The germline gives CDR1 LNHNV, CDR2 YYDKDF (reference sequence). Trimming took 1 base from V and 2 from J; bases not matched to a gene: 4. DNA of the CDR3: TGTGCCACCAGCAGAGCAAGGACAGGGGGCGCCTACGAGCAGTACTTC. Translating gives CATSRARTGGAYEQYF.

V is TRBV28 and J is TRBJ1-1; possible D gene TRBD1, 5 bases. V gave up 5 bases and J gave up 7 bases, with 17 bases separating them. From germline, CDR1 is MDHEN and CDR2 SYDVKM. This CDR3 is 14 amino acids long. CDR3 DNA: TGTGCCAGCAGTCCAGGGACTACTACCGGTGAAGCTTTCTTT. Its translation is CASSPGTTTGEAFF.

The V and J genes are TRBV4-1 and TRBJ1-5; 7 bases line up with TRBD1. Losses at the gene ends were 1 base for V and 6 bases for J; bases not matched to a gene: 12. This CDR3 is built from 17 residues. Germline V gene lookup returns CDR1 MGHRA and CDR2 YSYEKL. This CDR3 is CASSQGQVEGAGQPQHF. The CDR3, as DNA: TGCGCCAGCAGCCAAGGGCAGGTGGAGGGGGCGGGTCAGCCCCAGCATTTT.

Written as DNA, the CDR3 is TGTGCCAGCAGCTTTGGGCCGGGGTTGGCCTACAATGAGCAGTTCTTC. This translates into CASSFGPGLAYNEQFF. V and J are TRBV7-6 and TRBJ2-1; D perhaps matches TRBD2 (5 bases). The CDR3 is 16 residues long. Germline CDR1 reads SGHVS; CDR2 reads FNYEAQ. Between the trimmed V and J ends, which lost 3 bases and 2 bases, there was a span of 14 bases.

The V call is TRBV7-3, the J call TRBJ2-2, with TRBD2 matching over 8 bases. Trimming removed 0 bases from V and 6 bases from J; junction bases left unmatched: 6. Germline CDR1 SGHTA, CDR2 FQGTGA. The CDR3 extends over 16 amino acids. CDR3 bases: TGTGCCAGCAGCTTAACTCCGGGACTAGTAGCCGGGGAGCTGTTTTTT. Translating gives CASSLTPGLVAGELFF.

This chain links TRBV11-1 with TRBJ1-3; D gene uncertain. The length of the CDR3 is 16 residues. Trimming removed 4 bases at V and 0 bases at J, with 13 bases between. Germline V gene data show CDR1 as SGHAT and CDR2 as FQDESV (reference sequence). The CDR3 DNA sequence: TGTGCCAGCAGCTCGTCGGACGGGAGCTCTGGAAACACCATATATTTT. As protein: CASSSSDGSSGNTIYF.

Here the CDR3 reads CASSLGPSSGLTYF. CDR3 bases: TGTGCCAGCAGCTTGGGGCCCTCGTCGGGACTAACGTACTTC. The V and J genes are TRBV7-2 and TRBJ2-4; TRBD2 matches at 7 bases. This CDR3 contains 14 residues. CDR1 and CDR2 from the germline V gene are SGHTA and FQGNSA. V was pared by 3 bases and J by 15 bases, with 14 bases of the junction left unmatched.